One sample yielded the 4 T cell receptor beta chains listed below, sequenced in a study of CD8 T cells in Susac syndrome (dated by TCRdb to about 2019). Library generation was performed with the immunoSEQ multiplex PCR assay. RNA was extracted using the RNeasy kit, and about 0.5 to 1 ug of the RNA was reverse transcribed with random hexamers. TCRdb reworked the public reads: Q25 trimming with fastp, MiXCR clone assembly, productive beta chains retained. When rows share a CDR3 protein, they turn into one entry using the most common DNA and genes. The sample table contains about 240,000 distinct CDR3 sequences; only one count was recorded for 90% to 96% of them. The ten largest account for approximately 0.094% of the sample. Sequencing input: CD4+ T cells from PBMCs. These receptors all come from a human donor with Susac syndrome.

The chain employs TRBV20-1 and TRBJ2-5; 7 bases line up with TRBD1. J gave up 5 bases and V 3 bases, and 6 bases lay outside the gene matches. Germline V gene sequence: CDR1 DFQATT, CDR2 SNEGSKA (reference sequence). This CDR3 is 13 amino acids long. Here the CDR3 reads CSASRQGGETQYF. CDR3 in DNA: TGCAGTGCTAGTAGACAGGGCGGGGAGACCCAGTACTTC.

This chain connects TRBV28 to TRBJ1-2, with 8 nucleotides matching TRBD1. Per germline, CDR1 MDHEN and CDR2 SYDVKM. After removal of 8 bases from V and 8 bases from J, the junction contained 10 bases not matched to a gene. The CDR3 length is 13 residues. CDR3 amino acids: CASATGQVLGYTF. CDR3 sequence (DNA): TGTGCCAGCGCGACGGGACAGGTTCTCGGCTACACCTTC.

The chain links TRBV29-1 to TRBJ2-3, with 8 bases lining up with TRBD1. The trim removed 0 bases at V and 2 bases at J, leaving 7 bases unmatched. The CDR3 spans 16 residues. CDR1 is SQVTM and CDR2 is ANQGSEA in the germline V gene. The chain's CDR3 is CSVEDRRQGATDTQYF. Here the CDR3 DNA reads TGCAGCGTTGAAGATCGACGTCAGGGGGCCACAGATACGCAGTATTTT.

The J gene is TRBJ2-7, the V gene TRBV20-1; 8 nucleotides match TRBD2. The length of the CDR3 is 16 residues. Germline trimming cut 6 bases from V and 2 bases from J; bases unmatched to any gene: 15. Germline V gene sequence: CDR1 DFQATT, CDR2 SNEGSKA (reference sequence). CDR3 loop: CSAIAGPAKLAYEQYF. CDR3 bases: TGCAGTGCCATAGCGGGGCCGGCAAAACTTGCCTACGAGCAGTACTTC.